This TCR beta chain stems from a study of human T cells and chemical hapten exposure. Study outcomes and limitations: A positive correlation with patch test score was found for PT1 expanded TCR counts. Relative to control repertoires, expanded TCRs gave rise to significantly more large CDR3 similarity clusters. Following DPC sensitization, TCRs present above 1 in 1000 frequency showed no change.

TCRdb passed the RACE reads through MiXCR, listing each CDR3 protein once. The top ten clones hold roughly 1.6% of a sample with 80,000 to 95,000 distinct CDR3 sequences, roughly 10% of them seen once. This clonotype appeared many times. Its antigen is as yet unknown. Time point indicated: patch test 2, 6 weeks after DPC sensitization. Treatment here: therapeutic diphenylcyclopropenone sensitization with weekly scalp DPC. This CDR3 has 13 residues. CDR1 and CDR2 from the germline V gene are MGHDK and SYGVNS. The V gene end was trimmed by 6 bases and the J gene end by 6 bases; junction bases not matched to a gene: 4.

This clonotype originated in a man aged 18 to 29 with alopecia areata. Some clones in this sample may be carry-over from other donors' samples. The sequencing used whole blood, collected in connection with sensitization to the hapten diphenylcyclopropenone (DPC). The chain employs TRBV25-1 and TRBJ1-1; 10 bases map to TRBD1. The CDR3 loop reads CASSGTGVAEAFF. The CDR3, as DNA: TGTGCCAGCAGCGGGACAGGGGTCGCTGAAGCTTTCTTT.